The entry below gives a single T cell receptor (beta chain) sequence along with its context. Its antigen is still unknown. These data come from a study of CXCR3-negative and CXCR3-positive naive CD8 T cells. The authors made the TRB cDNA libraries by 5' RACE using UMI labels. From its re-call of the 5' RACE reads, TCRdb lists each CDR3 protein once, without DNA. The sample has around 47,000 distinct CDR3 sequences, and its top ten clones hold approximately 15%. Findings of the study overall: Upon cryopreservation, CXCR3 expression partially decreased, and most assays used fresh PBMCs. It was found that naive subsets had comparable surface CD5, and TCR strength was inferred from TRB CDR3 properties.

Sequencing input: memory CD8+ T cells from blood. This TCR came from a human donor in good health. Some clones in this sample may be carry-over from other donors' samples.

The CDR3 protein is CASQDREGQPQHF. The chain recombines TRBV6-2 or TRBV6-3 with TRBJ1-5; TCRdb calls TRBD1, which cannot be checked without DNA. This CDR3 is built from 13 residues. Germline V gene sequence: CDR1 MNHEY, CDR2 SVGEGT.